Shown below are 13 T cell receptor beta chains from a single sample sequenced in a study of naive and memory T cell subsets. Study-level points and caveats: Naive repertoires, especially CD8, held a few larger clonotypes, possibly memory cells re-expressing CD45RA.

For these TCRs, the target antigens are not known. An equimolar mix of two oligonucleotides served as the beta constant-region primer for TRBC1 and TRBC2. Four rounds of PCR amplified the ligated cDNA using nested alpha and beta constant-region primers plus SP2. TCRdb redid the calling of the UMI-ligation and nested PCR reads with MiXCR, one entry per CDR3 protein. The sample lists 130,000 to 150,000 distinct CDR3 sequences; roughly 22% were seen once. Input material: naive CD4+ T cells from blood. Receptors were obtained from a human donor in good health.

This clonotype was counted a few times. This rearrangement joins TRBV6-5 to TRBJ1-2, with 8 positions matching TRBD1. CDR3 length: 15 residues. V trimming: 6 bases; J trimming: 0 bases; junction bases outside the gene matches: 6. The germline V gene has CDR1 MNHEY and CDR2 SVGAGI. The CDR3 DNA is TGTGCCAGCAGCCCAACAGGGGGAGCTAACTATGGCTACACCTTC. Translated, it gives CASSPTGGANYGYTF.

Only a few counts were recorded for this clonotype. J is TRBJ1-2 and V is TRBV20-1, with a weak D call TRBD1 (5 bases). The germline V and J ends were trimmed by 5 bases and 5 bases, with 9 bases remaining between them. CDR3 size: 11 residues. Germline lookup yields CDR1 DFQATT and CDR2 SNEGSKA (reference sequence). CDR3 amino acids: CSAGPGYGYTF. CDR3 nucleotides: TGCAGTGCTGGACCAGGGTATGGCTACACCTTC.

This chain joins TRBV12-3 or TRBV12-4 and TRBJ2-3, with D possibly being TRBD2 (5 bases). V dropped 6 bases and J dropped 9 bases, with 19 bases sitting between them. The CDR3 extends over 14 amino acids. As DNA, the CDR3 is TGTGCCAGCAGCCCCAGATCGGCTAGCTTGACGCAGTATTTT. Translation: CASSPRSASLTQYF.

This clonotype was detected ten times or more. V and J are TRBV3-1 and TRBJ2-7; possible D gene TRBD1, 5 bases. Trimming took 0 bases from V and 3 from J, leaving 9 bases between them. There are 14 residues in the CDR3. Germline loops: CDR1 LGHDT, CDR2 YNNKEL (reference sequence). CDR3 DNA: TGTGCCAGCAGCCAAGAGTTTGACAGCTACGAGCAGTACTTC. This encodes CASSQEFDSYEQYF.

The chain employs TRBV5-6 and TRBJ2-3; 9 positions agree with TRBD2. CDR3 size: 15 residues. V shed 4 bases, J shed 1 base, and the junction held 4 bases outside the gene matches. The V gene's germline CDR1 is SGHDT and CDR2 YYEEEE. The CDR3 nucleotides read TGTGCCAGCAGCGTTAGCGGGAGTCGCACAGATACGCAGTATTTT. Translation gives CASSVSGSRTDTQYF.

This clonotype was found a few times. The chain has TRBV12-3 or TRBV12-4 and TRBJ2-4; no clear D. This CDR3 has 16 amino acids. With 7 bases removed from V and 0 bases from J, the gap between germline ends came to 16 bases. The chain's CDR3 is CASTRTDLLAKNIQYF. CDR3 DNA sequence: TGTGCCAGCACCCGGACGGACCTTCTAGCCAAAAACATTCAGTACTTC.

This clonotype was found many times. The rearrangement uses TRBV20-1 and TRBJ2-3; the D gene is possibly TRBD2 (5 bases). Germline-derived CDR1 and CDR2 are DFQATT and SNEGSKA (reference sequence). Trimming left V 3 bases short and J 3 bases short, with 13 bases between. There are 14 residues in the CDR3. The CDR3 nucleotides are TGCAGTGCTAGTCCTGGGAGCAGTACAGATACGCAGTATTTT. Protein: CSASPGSSTDTQYF.

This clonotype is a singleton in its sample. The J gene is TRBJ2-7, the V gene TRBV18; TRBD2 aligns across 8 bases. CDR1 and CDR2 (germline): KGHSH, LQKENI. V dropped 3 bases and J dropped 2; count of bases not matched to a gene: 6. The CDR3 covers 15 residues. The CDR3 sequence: CASSPFAGGPYEQYF. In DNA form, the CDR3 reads TGTGCCAGCTCACCCTTCGCGGGAGGACCCTACGAGCAGTACTTC.

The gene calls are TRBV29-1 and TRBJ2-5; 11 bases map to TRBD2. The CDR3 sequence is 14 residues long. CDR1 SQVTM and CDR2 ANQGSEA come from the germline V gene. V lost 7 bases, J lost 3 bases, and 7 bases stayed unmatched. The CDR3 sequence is CSAPTSGIKETQYF. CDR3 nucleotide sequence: TGCAGCGCCCCGACTAGCGGGATCAAAGAGACCCAGTACTTC.

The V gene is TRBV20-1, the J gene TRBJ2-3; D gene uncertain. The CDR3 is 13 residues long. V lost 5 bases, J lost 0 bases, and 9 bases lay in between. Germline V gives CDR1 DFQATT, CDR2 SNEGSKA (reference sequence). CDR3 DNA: TGCAGTGCTTACGACCGAAGCACAGATACGCAGTATTTT. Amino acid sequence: CSAYDRSTDTQYF.

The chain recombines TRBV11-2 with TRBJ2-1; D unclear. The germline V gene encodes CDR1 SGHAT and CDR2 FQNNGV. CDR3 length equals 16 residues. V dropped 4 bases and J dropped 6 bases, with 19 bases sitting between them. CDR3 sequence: CASSSLKRRAVNEQFF. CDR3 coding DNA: TGTGCCAGCAGCTCGCTCAAACGCCGGGCCGTCAATGAGCAGTTCTTC.

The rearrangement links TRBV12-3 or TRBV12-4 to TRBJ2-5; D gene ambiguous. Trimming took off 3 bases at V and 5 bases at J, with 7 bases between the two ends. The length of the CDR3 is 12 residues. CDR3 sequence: CASSFDRETQYF. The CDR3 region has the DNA TGTGCCAGCAGTTTCGACCGTGAGACCCAGTACTTC.

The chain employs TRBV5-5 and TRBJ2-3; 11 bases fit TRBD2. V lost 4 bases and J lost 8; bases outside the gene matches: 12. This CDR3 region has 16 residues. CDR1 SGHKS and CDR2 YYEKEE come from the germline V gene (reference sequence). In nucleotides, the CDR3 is TGTGCCAGCAGCCTACTTAGCGGGAGGGCCGCCGGTACGCAGTATTTT. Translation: CASSLLSGRAAGTQYF.